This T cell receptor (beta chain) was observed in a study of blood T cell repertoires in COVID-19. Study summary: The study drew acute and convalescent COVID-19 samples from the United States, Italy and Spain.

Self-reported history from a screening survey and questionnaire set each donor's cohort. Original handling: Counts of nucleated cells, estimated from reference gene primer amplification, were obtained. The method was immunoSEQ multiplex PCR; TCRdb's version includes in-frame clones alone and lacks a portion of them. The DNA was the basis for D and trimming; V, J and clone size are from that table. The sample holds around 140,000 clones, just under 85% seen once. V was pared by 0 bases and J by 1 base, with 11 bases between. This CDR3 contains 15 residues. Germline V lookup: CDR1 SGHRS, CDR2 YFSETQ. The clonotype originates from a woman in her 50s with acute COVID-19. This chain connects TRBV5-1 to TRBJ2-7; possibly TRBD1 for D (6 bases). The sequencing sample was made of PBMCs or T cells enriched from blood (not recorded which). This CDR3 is CASSLGTVSSYEQYF. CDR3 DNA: TGCGCCAGCAGCTTGGGGACAGTTTCTTCCTACGAGCAGTACTTC.